This paragraph covers one T cell receptor (beta chain) sequence. This entry comes from a study of Ad26.COV2.S vaccination and SARS-CoV-2 variants. Study-wide background: Donor was one of the participants in the Ad26.COV2.S arm of the COV1001 trial. Participants got Ad26.COV2.S intramuscularly, once or twice 56 days apart.

The length of the CDR3 is 15 residues. Germline CDR1 reads LNHDA; CDR2 reads SQIVND (reference sequence). V was cut by 3 bases and J by 4 bases, with 13 bases left in between. Clones were read by immunoSEQ multiplex PCR, and TCRdb kept only the in-frame ones, dropping some. The sample consists of about 430,000 clones, 80% to 95% of them appearing once. The treatment was: 19 received Ad26.COV2.S at low or high dose, single or two shots; about 5 received placebo; per-sample allocation not given. Samples came from day 63 after the first vaccine or placebo injection. At a Boston site, the person donating was an adult of 18-55 years.

The chain joins TRBV19 to TRBJ2-1; the D call may be TRBD1 or TRBD2 (5 bases each). The sequences come from peripheral blood, collected in a trial of Ad26.COV2.S vaccine versus placebo. The TCR originated in a person aged 18-60 years who received the Ad26.COV2.S COVID-19 vaccine or a placebo. The CDR3 spells CASSIVAGTYNEQFF. CDR3 sequence (DNA): TGTGCCAGTAGTATTGTGGCAGGGACGTACAATGAGCAGTTCTTC. Using reference TRBV19 and TRBJ2-1 for the parts outside the CDR3, the full variable domain is DGGITQSPKYLFRKEGQNVTLSCEQNLNHDAMYWYRQDPGQGLRLIYYSQIVNDFQKGDIAEGYSVSREKKESFPLTVTSAQKNPTAFYLCASSIVAGTYNEQFFGPGTRLTVL.